One and the same sample provided the 8 T cell receptor beta chains below, sequenced in a study of blood T cell repertoires in COVID-19. TCRdb's copy holds only in-frame clones and misses some; the assay was immunoSEQ multiplex PCR. The table shows approximately 160,000 clones, with about nine tenths occurring only once. Material: peripheral blood. These receptor sequences come from a man aged 55 to 70 with active or convalescent COVID-19.

V is TRBV12-3 or TRBV12-4 and J is TRBJ2-7, with D tentatively TRBD1 (6 bases). V was pared by 6 bases and J by 7 bases, with 10 bases between. CDR3 length: 11 amino acids. In DNA form, the CDR3 reads TGTGCCAGCAGAGCGCAGGGGGAGCAGTACTTC. Translated, it gives CASRAQGEQYF.

With respect to this clone: Other DNA sequences from this sample encode an identical CDR3 as well. V is TRBV29-1 and J is TRBJ1-2; 7 nucleotides line up with TRBD1. Losses at the gene ends were 4 bases for V and 3 bases for J; bases not matched to a gene: 2. The germline V gene encodes CDR1 SQVTM and CDR2 ANQGSEA. The CDR3 has 12 amino acids. The CDR3 reads CSVGQGDYGYTF. CDR3 bases: TGCAGCGTTGGGCAGGGGGACTATGGCTACACCTTC.

This clone was counted a single time. The junction departs from germline at one end; a sequencing error may be responsible. This sequence joins TRBV30 and TRBJ2-1; TRBD2 matches at 9 bases. Germline V gene data show CDR1 as GTSNPN and CDR2 as SVGIG (reference sequence). The length of the CDR3 is 14 residues. CDR3 in DNA: TGTGTCTGGACGGCCAGCGGGAGGAGCAATGAGCAGTTCTTC. Translating gives CVWTASGRSNEQFF.

V usage is TRBV9 and J usage is TRBJ2-2; D may be TRBD1 (6 bases). This CDR3 comprises 14 residues. V was trimmed by 2 bases and J by 5 bases, leaving 10 bases between them. Germline CDR1 is SGDLS and CDR2 is YYNGEE. Here the CDR3 DNA reads TGTGCCAGCAGCGTTTGGGGGCGAACCGGGGAGCTGTTTTTT. This sequence encodes CASSVWGRTGELFF.

This clone has only one observation. This chain uses TRBV5-1 with TRBJ2-3; weak D call: TRBD1 (6 bases). Trimming removed 4 bases at V and 4 bases at J, with 13 bases between. Germline V CDR1 and CDR2: SGHRS, YFSETQ. The CDR3 runs to 14 residues. The CDR3 loop is CASSATGRADTQYF. CDR3 nucleotide sequence: TGCGCCAGCAGCGCGACAGGTCGGGCAGATACGCAGTATTTT.

This chain connects TRBV19 to TRBJ1-2; possibly TRBD1 for D (5 bases). This CDR3 is 14 amino acids long. Germline loops: CDR1 LNHDA, CDR2 SQIVND (reference sequence). Trimming shortened V by 3 bases and J by 2 bases, and 10 bases separated the two germline ends. This CDR3 reads CASSMRGPNYGYTF. As DNA, the CDR3 is TGTGCCAGTAGTATGCGGGGACCAAACTATGGCTACACCTTC.

This chain connects TRBV10-3 to TRBJ2-3; 8 bases line up with TRBD2. The CDR3 extends over 14 amino acids. V lost 4 bases, J lost 5 bases, and 5 bases stayed unmatched. CDR1 and CDR2 from the germline V gene are ENHRY and SYGVKD. CDR3 sequence: CAISASGSGDTQYF. For the CDR3, the DNA is TGTGCCATCAGTGCCAGCGGGAGTGGAGATACGCAGTATTTT.

This chain uses TRBV9 with TRBJ2-1, with 9 bases identical to TRBD1. The germline gives CDR1 SGDLS, CDR2 YYNGEE. V trimming: 3 bases; J trimming: 15 bases; junction bases outside the gene matches: 16. This CDR3 comprises 15 residues. The CDR3 region is CASSGGTGWIRDPFF. In DNA form, the CDR3 reads TGTGCCAGCAGCGGGGGGACAGGGTGGATCAGAGATCCGTTCTTC.